The TCR beta chain described here comes from a study of blood T cell repertoires in COVID-19. Whole-study context: The United States, Italy and Spain provided the acute and convalescent COVID-19 samples. T cells, B-cell-depleted T cells, or PBMCs provided the cDNA or gDNA that served as material.

This clone appeared once. CDR1 and CDR2 from the germline V gene are SGHRS and YFSETQ. The CDR3 consists of 15 residues. Between the trimmed V and J ends, which lost 0 bases and 5 bases, there was a span of 14 bases. Study processing details: Estimated nucleated cell counts came from reference gene primer amplification. The table came from immunoSEQ multiplex PCR; TCRdb's copy has only in-frame clones and leaves some out. V, J and clone size are those of that table, while D and trimming were read from the DNA. Among around 50,000 clones listed, about 88% were seen once. Specimen: peripheral blood. The V call is TRBV5-1, the J call TRBJ1-2, with a weak D call TRBD1 (5 bases). The receptor was isolated from a man aged 50 to 60 with active COVID-19. CDR3 region: CASSLAGEALYGYTF. The DNA for the CDR3 is TGCGCCAGCAGCTTGGCGGGGGAGGCCCTATATGGCTACACCTTC.